The 5 T cell receptor beta chains listed next were all sequenced from one sample in a study of blood T cell repertoires in COVID-19 (dated by TCRdb to the early 2020s). The library was built by means of the immunoSEQ multiplex PCR assay. TCRdb retrieved this table from immuneACCESS and kept in-frame rearrangements only. Not all clones are present; in checked studies, unresolved V genes account for under half, and no reason is known for the remainder. For this sample the table gives 120,000 to 150,000 clones, of which 76% were detected only once. 4.2% of the sample comes from the top ten. The sequencing input was peripheral blood. Receptors were obtained from a man in his sixties with acute or convalescent COVID-19.

V gene TRBV29-1 combines with J gene TRBJ2-5; 12 positions agree with TRBD2. Germline V gene sequence: CDR1 SQVTM, CDR2 ANQGSEA. The CDR3 sequence is 17 residues long. V shed 3 bases and J 1 base; nucleotides not matched to a gene: 9. In nucleotides, the CDR3 is TGCAGCGTTGATGGACTAGCGGGACCTCAAGGCCAAGAGACCCAGTACTTC. Translating gives CSVDGLAGPQGQETQYF.

This clone was observed once. The J gene is TRBJ1-3, the V gene TRBV6-5; D is unclear. The length of the CDR3 is 14 residues. CDR1 MNHEY and CDR2 SVGAGI come from the germline V gene. Trimming took off 8 bases at V and 9 bases at J, with 20 bases between the two ends. CDR3 nucleotide sequence: TGTGCCAGCCGGGCGGGCGTCGTTTCGGGCACCATATATTTT. The encoded protein is CASRAGVVSGTIYF.

The rearrangement uses TRBV18 and TRBJ2-1; D might be TRBD1 (6 bases). The CDR3 extends over 15 amino acids. Germline CDR1 reads KGHSH; CDR2 reads LQKENI. V was trimmed by 6 bases and J by 2 bases, leaving 14 bases between them. The CDR3 DNA follows: TGTGCCAGCTCCTCCCGGGACACCGCCTACAATGAGCAGTTCTTC. Amino acids: CASSSRDTAYNEQFF.

This chain connects TRBV6-5 to TRBJ1-1; tentatively, D is TRBD1 (5 bases). The V and J ends lost 4 bases and 5 bases respectively, with 14 bases between them. Per germline, CDR1 MNHEY and CDR2 SVGAGI. The CDR3 consists of 14 residues. The CDR3 spells CASSLDTERTEAFF. In nucleotides, the CDR3 is TGTGCCAGCAGTTTGGACACCGAGAGAACTGAAGCTTTCTTT.

The chain has TRBV2 and TRBJ1-5; D unclear. Germline CDR1 is SNHLY and CDR2 is FYNNEI. Trimming shortened V by 3 bases and J by 6 bases, and 12 bases separated the two germline ends. The CDR3 runs to 14 residues. The DNA of the CDR3 is TGTGCCAGCAGTGAGGGCAGGCGGGGTCAGCCCCAGCATTTT. Translated, it gives CASSEGRRGQPQHF.